These T cell receptor beta chains were read from a single sample in a study of blood T cell repertoires in COVID-19. Method: immunoSEQ multiplex PCR; TCRdb's copy keeps in-frame clones and lacks some. The sample has around 55,000 clones, about 87% seen once. The sample consisted of peripheral blood. The source is a man aged 55 to 70 with acute or convalescent COVID-19. CDR3s include the opening cysteine and the closing phenylalanine or tryptophan. D genes are given only for firm matches. Where a row states a size, it is once, few, many or the class of an expanded clone; other rows omit it.

clone size: medium-sized
D gene: -
J gene: TRBJ1-5
V gene: TRBV3-1/TRBV3-2
CDR3 protein: CASSQGRAHQPQHF
CDR3 DNA: TGTGCCAGCAGCCAAGGCAGGGCGCATCAGCCCCAGCATTTT

clone size: -
D gene: TRBD1
J gene: TRBJ1-6
V gene: TRBV2
CDR3 protein: CASRGMGQYNSPLHF
CDR3 DNA: TGTGCCAGCAGGGGGATGGGACAGTATAATTCACCCCTCCACTTT

clone size: -
D gene: TRBD2
J gene: TRBJ2-1
V gene: TRBV7-2
CDR3 protein: CASSGETGRANFEQFF
CDR3 DNA: TGTGCCAGCAGCGGAGAAACGGGGAGGGCCAATTTCGAGCAGTTCTTC

clone size: -
D gene: -
J gene: TRBJ2-5
V gene: TRBV5-1
CDR3 protein: CASSLGTVAQETQYF
CDR3 DNA: TGCGCCAGCAGCTTGGGGACTGTGGCCCAAGAGACCCAGTACTTC

clone size: once
D gene: TRBD1
J gene: TRBJ1-4
V gene: TRBV29-1
CDR3 protein: CAGGLSEKLFF
CDR3 DNA: TGCGCAGGGGGCTTGAGTGAAAAACTGTTTTTT

clone size: -
D gene: TRBD1
J gene: TRBJ2-3
V gene: TRBV11-3
CDR3 protein: CASSTGQVELDTQYF
CDR3 DNA: TGTGCCAGCAGCACGGGACAGGTTGAACTAGATACGCAGTATTTT

clone size: few
D gene: TRBD1
J gene: TRBJ1-3
V gene: TRBV7-9
CDR3 protein: CASSLFTQGAKGNTIYF
CDR3 DNA: TGTGCCAGCAGCTTATTCACACAGGGGGCTAAAGGAAACACCATATATTTT

clone size: -
D gene: -
J gene: TRBJ1-3
V gene: TRBV28
CDR3 protein: CASSFRGRYSGNTIYF
CDR3 DNA: TGTGCCAGCAGTTTCCGCGGGAGATACTCTGGAAACACCATATATTTT

clone size: -
D gene: -
J gene: TRBJ1-2
V gene: TRBV15
CDR3 protein: CATSPDRNYGYTF
CDR3 DNA: TGTGCCACCAGTCCCGACAGAAACTATGGCTACACCTTC

clone size: -
D gene: TRBD1
J gene: TRBJ2-7
V gene: TRBV4-3
CDR3 protein: CASSQETSGTGGYEQYF
CDR3 DNA: TGCGCCAGCAGCCAAGAAACGAGTGGGACAGGGGGATACGAGCAGTACTTC

clone size: -
D gene: -
J gene: TRBJ1-5
V gene: TRBV25-1
CDR3 protein: CASRGQNQPQHF
CDR3 DNA: TGTGCCAGCAGGGGGCAAAATCAGCCCCAGCATTTT

clone size: few
D gene: TRBD1
J gene: TRBJ2-7
V gene: TRBV7-3
CDR3 protein: CASSLQGGREQYF
CDR3 DNA: TGTGCCAGCAGCCTCCAAGGGGGCCGGGAGCAGTACTTC

clone size: -
D gene: -
J gene: TRBJ1-2
V gene: TRBV24-1
CDR3 protein: CATSDSGWRSGYTF
CDR3 DNA: TGTGCCACCAGTGATTCCGGGTGGCGGTCGGGCTACACCTTC

clone size: -
D gene: TRBD1
J gene: TRBJ2-1
V gene: TRBV27
CDR3 protein: CASSLGTGKAFF
CDR3 DNA: TGTGCCAGCAGTTTAGGGACAGGGAAGGCATTCTTC